The text below deals with one TCR beta chain. The data derive from a study of blood T cell repertoires in COVID-19. At the level of the study: The samples span acute and convalescent COVID-19 from the United States, Italy and Spain.

The data were produced by immunoSEQ multiplex PCR, yet TCRdb's version contains in-frame clones alone and is incomplete. The sample lists around 190,000 clones; more than 75% were seen once. Germline lookup yields CDR1 KGHSH and CDR2 LQKENI. CDR3 size: 12 residues. V dropped 3 bases and J dropped 3 bases, with 6 bases sitting between them. Seattle cases were enrolled at active infection and followed longitudinally. Sequencing was carried out using peripheral blood. The clonotype originates from a woman between 40 and 55 years old with COVID-19, enrolled during active disease. The chain has TRBV18 and TRBJ2-7; D ambiguous. As DNA, the CDR3 is TGTGCCAGCTCACCTTTCAACTACGAGCAGTACTTC. Its translation: CASSPFNYEQYF.